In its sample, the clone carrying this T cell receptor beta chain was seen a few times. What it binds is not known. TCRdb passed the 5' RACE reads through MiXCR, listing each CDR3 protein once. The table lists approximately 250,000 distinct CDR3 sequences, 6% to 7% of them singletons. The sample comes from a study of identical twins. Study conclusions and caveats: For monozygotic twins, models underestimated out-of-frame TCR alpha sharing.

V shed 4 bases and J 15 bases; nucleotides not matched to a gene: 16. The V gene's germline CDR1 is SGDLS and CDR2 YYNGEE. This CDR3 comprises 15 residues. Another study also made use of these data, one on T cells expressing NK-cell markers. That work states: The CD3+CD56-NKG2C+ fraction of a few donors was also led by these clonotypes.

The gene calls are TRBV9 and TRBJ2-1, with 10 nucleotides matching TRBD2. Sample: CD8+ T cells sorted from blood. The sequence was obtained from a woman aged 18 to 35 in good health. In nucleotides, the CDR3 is TGTGCCAGCAGCCCTCGGACTAGCGGCAACCGACCCCCGTTCTTC. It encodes CASSPRTSGNRPPFF.